Listed below are T cell receptor beta chains from one sample, sequenced in a study of T cells after yellow fever vaccination. TCRdb recomputed calls from the 5' RACE reads with MiXCR, one row per CDR3 protein. The sample records some 150,000 distinct CDR3 sequences, approximately 10% being singletons. This material consisted of CD8+ T cells sorted from PBMCs, taken 15 days after the yellow fever booster vaccination. The receptors shown here come from a man in his late teens or twenties who received the YFV17D yellow fever vaccine. Each CDR3 is given with its conserved first and last residue. A D gene is named only where the DNA matches it firmly. Some rows mark clone size as missing; the rest say once, few, many or name a class of expanded clone.

abundance	v_gene	j_gene	len	d_gene	CDR3nt	CDR3aa
-	TRBV27	TRBJ2-5	15	TRBD2	TGTGCCAGCAGTTTCGGAGCGGGGGGGCTGGAGACCCAGTACTTC	CASSFGAGGLETQYF
many	TRBV4-2	TRBJ2-3	17	-	TGCGCCAGCAGCCAAGATCTGGTCCCGCTGAGCACAGATACGCAGTATTTT	CASSQDLVPLSTDTQYF
-	TRBV19	TRBJ1-1	16	-	TGTGCCAGTAGTATATCAGGGGCCCTAAAGAACACTGAAGCTTTCTTT	CASSISGALKNTEAFF
-	TRBV7-6	TRBJ2-5	15	TRBD2	TGTGCCAGCAGCCTCAGACTAGCGGCTCAAGAGACCCAGTACTTC	CASSLRLAAQETQYF
few	TRBV6-6	TRBJ2-1	17	TRBD2	TGTGCCAGCACCAACCTAATCCTAGCGGGGGGGAAGAATGAGCAGTTCTTC	CASTNLILAGGKNEQFF
few	TRBV6-2/TRBV6-3	TRBJ2-4	14	-	TGTGCCAGCAGTTATTCCCTCGGTGAAAACATTCAGTACTTC	CASSYSLGENIQYF
many	TRBV7-2	TRBJ2-7	13	-	TGTGCCAGCTCTGTAGCGTGGTCCTACGAGCAGTACTTC	CASSVAWSYEQYF
few	TRBV12-5	TRBJ2-5	18	TRBD1	TGTGCTAGTGGTTGGGATAGCCCGCTACCTCCCAGGGGGGAGACCCAGTACTTC	CASGWDSPLPPRGETQYF
-	TRBV6-6	TRBJ2-5	14	-	TGTGCCACCACATCATCGGCAGGGGAAGAGACCCAGTACTTC	CATTSSAGEETQYF
-	TRBV27	TRBJ2-7	17	-	TGTGCCAGCAGTCTCCTGGGACTAGGGGGCAGCGTTGACGAGCAGTACTTC	CASSLLGLGGSVDEQYF
-	TRBV7-6	TRBJ1-4	13	-	TGTGCCAGCAGTTCCGGGGGCGATGAAAAACTGTTTTTT	CASSSGGDEKLFF
few	TRBV4-3	TRBJ2-5	16	-	TGCGCCAGCAGCCAACTTCCTCCAAGGGTGGGGGAGACCCAGTACTTC	CASSQLPPRVGETQYF
few	TRBV19	TRBJ1-5	17	-	TGTGCCAGACTAACTGGGGATCGGCGTTATAGCAATCAGCCCCAGCATTTT	CARLTGDRRYSNQPQHF
few	TRBV11-2	TRBJ2-3	16	-	TGTGCCAGCAGCCCGTATCAGGTCGGGGTTGCAGATACGCAGTATTTT	CASSPYQVGVADTQYF
few	TRBV4-2	TRBJ1-5	21	TRBD1	TGTGCCAGCAGCCAACTTTGGGCGCGGACAGGGGGCCTTAAGGGCAATCAGCCCCAGCATTTT	CASSQLWARTGGLKGNQPQHF
-	TRBV7-2	TRBJ1-2	13	-	TGTGCCAGCAGCTCTGGTGGGGGCTACGGCTACACCTTC	CASSSGGGYGYTF